The clone carrying this T cell receptor delta chain rates as medium-sized. Other DNA sequences in the sample encode the same CDR3. This sample was taken from a study of gamma-delta T cells after stem cell transplantation. The CDR3 is made up of 22 amino acids. Germline V gene sequence: CDR1 GEAIGNYY, CDR2 EKD. The V and J ends lost 0 bases and 6 bases, in that order; junction bases with no gene match: 25. TCRdb repeated clone calling on the RT-PCR reads with CATT. The table records some 5,800 delta-chain clones, 1.5% to 2% of them present only once. This clonotype originated in a human donor. It is not recorded whose cells these are; they may come from a transplant donor. V usage is TRDV2 and J usage is TRDJ1, with 12 nucleotides matching TRDD3. Sequencing used gamma-delta T cells. CDR3 nucleotides: TGTGCCTGTGACACCCTAGATCATCTACTACTGCTGGGGGATACGCGGGAGCATAAACTCATCTTT. Protein sequence: CACDTLDHLLLLGDTREHKLIF.